This is a list of T cell receptor beta chains from one sample in a study of blood T cell repertoires in COVID-19. The assay was immunoSEQ multiplex PCR, and TCRdb's table has in-frame clones only and misses some. Among approximately 110,000 clones listed, roughly 82% were seen once. Sequencing used peripheral blood. These receptors were obtained from a woman between 40 and 50 years old with acute or convalescent COVID-19. The CDR3 runs from the conserved cysteine through the conserved F or W.

j_gene: TRBJ2-7; v_gene: TRBV3-1/TRBV3-2; CDR3aa: CASSLSGGSYEQYF
j_gene: TRBJ2-6; v_gene: TRBV19; CDR3aa: CASSRLAGVSGANVLTF
j_gene: TRBJ2-5; v_gene: TRBV5-1; CDR3aa: CASVRGDGETQYF
j_gene: TRBJ1-5; v_gene: TRBV2; CDR3aa: CASSRTRQGDQPQHF
j_gene: TRBJ1-3; v_gene: TRBV24-1; CDR3aa: CATSVDFDRRTSGNTIYF
j_gene: TRBJ1-6; v_gene: TRBV28; CDR3aa: CASSLLSGANSPLHF
j_gene: TRBJ1-2; v_gene: TRBV7-9; CDR3aa: CASSVGRASFYGYTF
j_gene: TRBJ2-2; v_gene: TRBV6-1; CDR3aa: CASSDEGAVGTGELFF
j_gene: TRBJ2-6; v_gene: TRBV3-1/TRBV3-2; CDR3aa: CASSQVGQGTGANVLTF
j_gene: TRBJ1-5; v_gene: TRBV7-2; CDR3aa: CASSKRQGSNQPQHF
j_gene: TRBJ2-7; v_gene: TRBV7-2; CDR3aa: CASSLDRVNEQYF
j_gene: TRBJ2-1; v_gene: TRBV2; CDR3aa: CASSVAGPSSYNEQFF
j_gene: TRBJ2-1; v_gene: TRBV12-5; CDR3aa: CASGLTREPRNEQFF
j_gene: TRBJ2-7; v_gene: TRBV7-9; CDR3aa: CASSPGKGTGFYEQYF
j_gene: TRBJ2-5; v_gene: TRBV9; CDR3aa: CASSVGGGGLTQYF